What follows is one T cell receptor (beta chain) and its context. Its cognate antigen has yet to be identified. No quality values exist for individual bases; no much larger clone is one base distant. This sample stems from a study (dated by TCRdb to 2015 to 2016). Counted from cysteine to phenylalanine, this CDR3 has 14 amino acids. The kept DNA is CDR3 alone, 42 bases in frame from the first base. V is cut by 0 bases and J by 6 bases, and the space between the germline ends is 12 bases. As encoded in the germline V gene (reference sequence), CDR1 is GTSNPN while CDR2 is SVGIG. Library generation was performed with RT-PCR. Sequenced on an Illumina MiSeq. TCRdb took the public reads, trimmed them with fastp at Q25, ran MiXCR for clone calling and kept in-frame beta chains. Here each entry gathers all rows of one CDR3 protein and keeps the most common genes and DNA. The sample yields about 700,000 distinct CDR3 sequences; approximately 15% were counted once. The top ten constitute roughly 4% of the sample.

The receptor's source is a female donor in good health, serving as a healthy control. Sequenced sample: memory CD4+ T cells from blood. In this chain, TRBV30 is recombined with TRBJ1-5; a weak D assignment points to TRBD1 (5 bases agree). CDR3 protein: CAWSVLGGSQPQHF. The bases are TGTGCCTGGAGTGTACTGGGGGGGAGTCAGCCCCAGCATTTT.